This entry lists 13 T cell receptor beta chains sequenced from one sample in a study of T-cell memory formation after mild COVID-19. TCRdb used MiXCR to reprocess the 5' RACE reads, holding one entry per CDR3 protein. This sample has roughly 29,000 distinct CDR3 sequences, with 12% found just once. Sequenced material: PBMCs or a T cell subset sorted from them (not recorded which). Source of these receptors: an adult woman who had mild COVID-19 (a few samples of this study predate the infection). Cell type and time point are not known.

This clonotype occurred many times. The J gene is TRBJ2-3, the V gene TRBV15; TRBD2 agrees at 7 bases. Germline V gene lookup returns CDR1 LNHNV and CDR2 YYDKDF (reference sequence). Unmatched junction bases numbered 4, after V lost 3 bases and J lost 4 bases. This CDR3 is built from 14 residues. CDR3 coding DNA: TGTGCCACCAGCAGGGCGGGAGCGGCAGATACGCAGTATTTT. Amino acids: CATSRAGAADTQYF.

At least ten counts were recorded for this clonotype. The chain combines TRBV5-6 with TRBJ2-1, with D perhaps given as TRBD1 or TRBD2 (5 bases each). The CDR3 consists of 14 residues. Germline V lookup: CDR1 SGHDT, CDR2 YYEEEE. The V and J ends lost 4 bases and 5 bases respectively, with 13 bases between them. The CDR3: CASSPEGRHNEQFF. The CDR3 DNA is TGTGCCAGCAGCCCCGAGGGACGGCACAATGAGCAGTTCTTC. Full variable domain (outside the CDR3, taken from reference TRBV5-6 and TRBJ2-1): DAGVTQSPTHLIKTRGQQVTLRCSPKSGHDTVSWYQQALGQGPQFIFQYYEEEERQRGNFPDRFSGHQFPNYSSELNVNALLLGDSALYLCASSPEGRHNEQFFGPGTRLTVL.

This clonotype was seen repeatedly, ten times or more. The chain combines TRBV18 with TRBJ2-1; D gene unclear. The CDR3 is 13 residues long. CDR1 and CDR2 (germline): KGHSH, LQKENI. V dropped 1 base and J dropped 6 bases, with 7 bases sitting between them. The CDR3 DNA reads TGTGCCAGCTCACCACTTGAGACCAATGAGCAGTTCTTC. The encoded protein is CASSPLETNEQFF.

This clonotype was seen repeatedly, ten times or more. V usage is TRBV14 and J usage is TRBJ2-7, with TRBD1 matching 7 bases. The CDR3 is 14 residues long. V gave up 6 bases and J gave up 1 base; unmatched junction bases: 6. Germline V CDR1 and CDR2: SGHDN, FVKESK. CDR3 nucleotides: TGTGCCAGCAGGGAACAGGGGCGATCCTACGAGCAGTACTTC. It encodes CASREQGRSYEQYF.

In its sample, this clonotype was seen many times. This sequence joins TRBV5-5 and TRBJ2-7; tentatively, D is TRBD2 (5 bases). V was clipped by 3 bases and J by 0 bases, with 10 bases between them. Germline V gives CDR1 SGHKS, CDR2 YYEKEE (reference sequence). This CDR3 spans 14 amino acids. DNA of the CDR3: TGTGCCAGCAGCTCTTCACGGGGCTCCTACGAGCAGTACTTC. Protein product: CASSSSRGSYEQYF.

This clonotype has at least ten counts. This chain connects TRBV5-1 to TRBJ2-7, with no clear D. CDR1 is SGHRS and CDR2 is YFSETQ in the germline V gene. Trimming left V 4 bases short and J 11 bases short, with 28 bases between. This CDR3 is 16 amino acids long. CDR3 residues: CASSRPPPPESGQEYF. CDR3 in DNA: TGCGCCAGCAGCCGTCCTCCCCCTCCGGAATCGGGTCAAGAGTACTTC.

In this sample, this clonotype turned up many times. The V and J genes are TRBV20-1 and TRBJ1-1; the D is unclear. The CDR3 is 15 residues long. CDR1 DFQATT and CDR2 SNEGSKA come from the germline V gene (reference sequence). Trimming shortened V by 0 bases and J by 0 bases, and 11 bases separated the two germline ends. This CDR3 is CSARDAGNMNTEAFF. CDR3 sequence (DNA): TGCAGTGCTAGAGATGCCGGGAACATGAACACTGAAGCTTTCTTT.

This clonotype appeared many times. The chain couples TRBV3-1 to TRBJ1-1; 7 positions match TRBD1. CDR1 LGHDT and CDR2 YNNKEL come from the germline V gene (reference sequence). The CDR3 totals 14 residues. V lost 3 bases, J lost 4 bases, and 5 bases stayed unmatched. For the CDR3, the DNA is TGTGCCAGCAGCCACTCAGGGGGGGGCACTGAAGCTTTCTTT. This gives the protein CASSHSGGGTEAFF.

This clonotype was seen at least ten times. V usage is TRBV11-1 and J usage is TRBJ1-1, with 7 bases lining up with TRBD1. This CDR3 has 18 amino acids. The junction had 14 bases not matched to a gene; V was cut back by 4 bases and J by 0 bases. Germline assignment: CDR1 SGHAT and CDR2 FQDESV (reference sequence). The CDR3 DNA reads TGTGCCAGCAGCTCACAGGGGAGGCGGGGAATAATGAACACTGAAGCTTTCTTT. Its protein is CASSSQGRRGIMNTEAFF.

This clonotype appeared many times. J is TRBJ1-1 and V is TRBV4-2, with D perhaps matching TRBD1 (6 bases). Germline V gives CDR1 LGHNA, CDR2 YNFKEQ. There are 15 residues in the CDR3. Trimming stripped 4 bases from V and 4 bases from J, with 16 bases between. The CDR3 bases are TGTGCCAGCAGCCGAAATACAGGGCTTGGCACTGAAGCTTTCTTT. This translates into CASSRNTGLGTEAFF.

This clonotype was detected a few times. This sequence joins TRBV27 and TRBJ2-7; 11 bases align to TRBD2. Germline CDR1 and CDR2: MNHEY and SMNVEV (reference sequence). The CDR3 extends over 17 amino acids. Trimming took 5 bases from V and 7 from J; bases not matched to a gene: 16. This CDR3 reads CASSRLGTSGGAGEQYF. The CDR3 bases are TGTGCCAGCAGTCGATTGGGGACTAGCGGAGGCGCGGGGGAGCAGTACTTC.

This clonotype was seen ten or more times. The gene calls are TRBV24-1 and TRBJ1-2; perhaps TRBD1 as D (6 bases). CDR1 and CDR2 from the germline V gene are KGHDR and SFDVKD. The CDR3 loop spans 15 amino acids. Deletions cut 5 bases from V and 4 bases from J, with 16 bases between. The CDR3 sequence is CATSGGQEDSYGYTF. CDR3 sequence (DNA): TGTGCCACCAGTGGGGGGCAAGAGGACAGCTATGGCTACACCTTC.

This clonotype was found many times. The chain carries TRBV11-1 and TRBJ2-7, with no clear D. V gave up 1 base and J gave up 0 bases, with 10 bases separating them. There are 15 residues in the CDR3. Per germline, CDR1 SGHAT and CDR2 FQDESV (reference sequence). CDR3: CASSLGSPGSYEQYF. The CDR3 nucleotides read TGTGCCAGCAGCTTAGGTTCGCCAGGCTCCTACGAGCAGTACTTC.